The following is a TCR beta chain sequence with its context. No antigen is known for it. V gave up 2 bases and J gave up 2 bases, with 6 bases separating them. Per the germline V gene, CDR1 is LGHDT and CDR2 is YNNKEL (reference sequence). The CDR3 has 13 amino acids. The entry originates in a study of T cell responses to AZD1222 COVID-19 vaccine. Study-level results: Donors were mostly white British, more females; clonal diversity possibly underestimated. Reportedly, nearly half of unique spike TCRs recognized epitopes outside B.1.351/B.1.1.7 mutations. Vaccine-related CD4 TCRs covered spike, predominating at 160-218 and 743-854.

Sequencing was performed with immunoSEQ multiplex PCR; in TCRdb, only in-frame clones are kept and a portion is missing. This table holds about 190,000 clones, approximately 92% found once. The sequence was collected from an adult in good health. The sample consisted of peripheral blood, taken on day 0 of AZD1222 vaccination. J is TRBJ2-5 and V is TRBV3-1 (or the pseudogene TRBV3-2); unclear D gene. CDR3 coding DNA: TGTGCCAGCAGCCAACAAATTCAAGAGACCCAGTACTTC. Protein product: CASSQQIQETQYF.